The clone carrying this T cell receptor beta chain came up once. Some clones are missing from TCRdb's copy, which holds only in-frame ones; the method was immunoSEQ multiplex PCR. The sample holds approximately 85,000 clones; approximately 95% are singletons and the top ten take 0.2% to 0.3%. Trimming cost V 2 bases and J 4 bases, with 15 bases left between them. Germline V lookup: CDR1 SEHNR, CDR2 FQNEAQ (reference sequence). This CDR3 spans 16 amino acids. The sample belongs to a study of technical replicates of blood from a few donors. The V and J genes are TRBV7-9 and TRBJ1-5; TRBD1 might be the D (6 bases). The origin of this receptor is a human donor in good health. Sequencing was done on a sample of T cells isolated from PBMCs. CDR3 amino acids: CASSLLAGGANQPQHF. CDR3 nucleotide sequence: TGTGCCAGCAGCTTACTTGCGGGGGGGGCTAATCAGCCCCAGCATTTT.